This T cell receptor beta chain was identified during a study of blood T cell repertoires in COVID-19. The overall study: Sites across the United States, Italy and Spain contributed samples from acute and convalescent COVID-19. T cells, B-cell-depleted T cells, or PBMCs supplied cDNA or gDNA.

In the original workflow: Reference gene primers were amplified, and this amplification served to estimate nucleated cell counts. Sequenced by immunoSEQ multiplex PCR; TCRdb stores in-frame clones only, minus some. Clonal size and the V and J genes are those of that table, whereas D and trimming came from the DNA. Of about 150,000 clones listed, roughly 87% are singletons. This CDR3 contains 13 residues. CDR1 and CDR2 from the germline V gene are LNHDA and SQIVND (reference sequence). Trimming cost V 3 bases and J 9 bases; bases outside gene matches: 5. The V call is TRBV19, the J call TRBJ2-1, with 7 positions matching TRBD2. The sequenced sample consisted of peripheral blood. The sequence was obtained from an older woman with active or convalescent COVID-19. In nucleotides, the CDR3 is TGTGCCAGTAGTATTCGGGGGGAAACTGAGCAGTTCTTC. Its translation: CASSIRGETEQFF.